These 22 T cell receptor beta chains share one sample of origin, sequenced in a study of shared clonotypes between healthy human individuals. Profiled with immunoSEQ multiplex PCR; TCRdb holds only in-frame clones, not every one. The table shows approximately 2.5 million clones, with roughly 93% occurring only once. Sequenced input: naive CD4+ T cells from PBMCs. Regarding subset: CD45RA+ positively selected. These receptors all stem from a man aged 18 to 35 in good health. Some clones in this sample may be carry-over from other donors' samples.

The chain joins TRBV14 to TRBJ2-7; 7 nucleotides agree with TRBD1. Germline V gene data show CDR1 as SGHDN and CDR2 as FVKESK. V was pared by 4 bases and J by 4 bases, with 4 bases of the junction left unmatched. The CDR3 sequence is 13 residues long. The CDR3 region has the DNA TGTGCCAGCAGCCTTGGGACAGCTTACGAGCAGTACTTC. This gives the protein CASSLGTAYEQYF. Together with reference TRBV14 and TRBJ2-7, the CDR3 gives the full variable domain: EAGVTQFPSHSVIEKGQTVTLRCDPISGHDNLYWYRRVMGKEIKFLLHFVKESKQDESGMPNNRFLAERTGGTYSTLKVQPAELEDSGVYFCASSLGTAYEQYFGPGTRLTVT.

This clone was detected a few times. The chain joins TRBV5-1 to TRBJ1-1; D is undetermined. Germline V gene lookup returns CDR1 SGHRS and CDR2 YFSETQ. V lost 3 bases, J lost 4 bases, and 16 bases lay in between. The CDR3 is 15 amino acids. CDR3: CASSSSTRLSTEAFF. For the CDR3, the DNA is TGCGCCAGCAGCTCTTCGACAAGGTTGAGCACTGAAGCTTTCTTT.

This clone showed up just once. The chain employs TRBV28 and TRBJ2-7; 9 bases match TRBD1. The germline CDR1 and CDR2 sequences are MDHEN and SYDVKM. The CDR3 is 13 amino acids. Germline trimming cut 7 bases from V and 1 base from J; bases unmatched to any gene: 2. For the CDR3, the DNA is TGTGCCAGCACCGGGACAGGGTCCTACGAGCAGTACTTC. Translation gives CASTGTGSYEQYF.

The rearrangement uses TRBV7-9 and TRBJ2-1, with TRBD2 identical over 10 bases. The CDR3 spans 16 residues. Looked up from germline, CDR1 is SEHNR and CDR2 is FQNEAQ (reference sequence). V trimming: 2 bases; J trimming: 4 bases; junction bases outside the gene matches: 5. CDR3 nucleotides: TGTGCCAGCAGCTTATCACTAGCGGGGACATACAATGAGCAGTTCTTC. Translated, it gives CASSLSLAGTYNEQFF.

This chain joins TRBV11-2 and TRBJ2-1; the D is unclear. V was cut by 0 bases and J by 2 bases, with 5 bases left in between. CDR3 length: 14 amino acids. Germline V gives CDR1 SGHAT, CDR2 FQNNGV. CDR3 loop: CASSLERTYNEQFF. The CDR3 DNA reads TGTGCCAGCAGCTTAGAGCGAACCTACAATGAGCAGTTCTTC. Combining the CDR3 with reference TRBV11-2 and TRBJ2-1 gives the whole variable domain EAGVAQSPRYKIIEKRQSVAFWCNPISGHATLYWYQQILGQGPKLLIQFQNNGVVDDSQLPKDRFSAERLKGVDSTLKIQPAKLEDSAVYLCASSLERTYNEQFFGPGTRLTVL.

This rearrangement joins TRBV5-1 to TRBJ2-1; the D is unclear. CDR1 and CDR2 (germline): SGHRS, YFSETQ. This CDR3 spans 15 amino acids. V gave up 4 bases and J gave up 9 bases, with 20 bases separating them. Written as DNA, the CDR3 is TGCGCCAGCAGCCCGGTGGGTCTTCCGGCGACTGAGCAGTTCTTC. This translates into CASSPVGLPATEQFF.

CDR3 bases: TGTGCCAGCAGCATCAGGGTTGGGAACACTGAAGCTTTCTTT. This gives the protein CASSIRVGNTEAFF. V gene TRBV7-3 combines with J gene TRBJ1-1, with a tentative D call TRBD1 (5 bases). The CDR3 has 14 amino acids. V was pared by 5 bases and J by 1 base, with 11 bases between. Looked up from germline, CDR1 is SGHTA and CDR2 is FQGTGA.

This rearrangement joins TRBV2 to TRBJ2-1, with TRBD2 as a possible D gene (5 bases). CDR1 and CDR2 (germline): SNHLY, FYNNEI. Deletions cut 8 bases from V and 0 bases from J, with 11 bases between. This CDR3 spans 14 amino acids. The CDR3 DNA reads as TGTGCCAGCCGAAAGCGGACCTCCTACAATGAGCAGTTCTTC. Translation: CASRKRTSYNEQFF.

In regard to this clone: Within the sample, other DNA sequences also encode this same CDR3. The chain links TRBV5-1 to TRBJ2-2; the D gene is possibly TRBD2 (6 bases). Germline CDR1 and CDR2: SGHRS and YFSETQ. CDR3 length: 15 amino acids. V was shortened by 0 bases and J by 1 base, with 7 bases between the two germline ends. The CDR3 region is CASSLAAGNTGELFF. The CDR3 DNA sequence: TGCGCCAGCAGCTTGGCAGCGGGGAACACCGGGGAGCTGTTTTTT.

This clone was recorded only once. The chain combines TRBV28 with TRBJ1-4; the D gene is possibly TRBD1 (6 bases). From germline, CDR1 is MDHEN and CDR2 SYDVKM. The CDR3 loop spans 14 amino acids. V lost 7 bases, J lost 8 bases, and 17 bases lay in between. CDR3 protein: CASTGQSHGEKLFF. For the CDR3, the DNA is TGTGCCAGCACCGGACAGAGTCATGGGGAAAAACTGTTTTTT.

The chain carries TRBV28 and TRBJ2-7, with a possible D match to TRBD1 (6 bases). V was pared by 4 bases and J by 2 bases, with 12 bases between. Germline V CDR1 and CDR2: MDHEN, SYDVKM. The CDR3 runs 14 residues. The CDR3, as DNA: TGTGCCAGCAGTTCTATGACAGGTCCCTACGAGCAGTACTTC. It encodes CASSSMTGPYEQYF.

This clone was found once. The rearrangement uses TRBV10-3 and TRBJ2-7; 8 nucleotides align to TRBD2. This CDR3 spans 15 amino acids. Germline CDR1 and CDR2: ENHRY and SYGVKD. The V segment lost 0 bases and the J segment 0 bases; nucleotides outside the gene matches: 1. The CDR3 loop reads CAISESTSDSYEQYF. The CDR3 coding sequence is TGTGCCATCAGTGAGTCGACTAGCGACTCCTACGAGCAGTACTTC.

This chain connects TRBV5-6 to TRBJ1-2; 9 bases are a match to TRBD1. The V gene end was trimmed by 3 bases and the J gene end by 4 bases; junction bases not matched to a gene: 7. Germline V lookup: CDR1 SGHDT, CDR2 YYEEEE. CDR3 length: 15 residues. Here the CDR3 DNA reads TGTGCCAGCAGCTCCGGGACAGGGACCCCCTATGGCTACACCTTC. Protein: CASSSGTGTPYGYTF.

The chain couples TRBV18 to TRBJ1-5; weak D call: TRBD1 (5 bases). The V gene's germline CDR1 is KGHSH and CDR2 LQKENI. CDR3 length: 16 residues. Trimming removed 6 bases at V and 4 bases at J, with 19 bases between. CDR3 protein: CASSSGPGAANQPQHF. CDR3 bases: TGTGCCAGCTCCTCCGGGCCCGGGGCAGCTAATCAGCCCCAGCATTTT. Looking up the rest from reference TRBV18 and TRBJ1-5 gives the full variable domain: NAGVMQNPRHLVRRRGQEARLRCSPMKGHSHVYWYRQLPEEGLKFMVYLQKENIIDESGMPKERFSAEFPKEGPSILRIQQVVRGDSAAYFCASSSGPGAANQPQHFGDGTRLSIL.

Only one count was recorded for this clone. CDR3 in amino acids: CASSPPYGVGNEQYF. The CDR3 DNA reads TGTGCCAGCAGCCCACCTTACGGAGTCGGCAACGAGCAGTACTTC. The chain uses TRBV11-2 and TRBJ2-7, with no clear D. This CDR3 comprises 15 residues. V dropped 5 bases and J dropped 5 bases, with 19 bases sitting between them. The germline V gene has CDR1 SGHAT and CDR2 FQNNGV.

This clone was seen once. The CDR3 DNA reads TGTGCCAGCAGCTTAAGGGGGGCGGGTGTCGGACTAAGCAATCAGCCCCAGCATTTT. Its translation is CASSLRGAGVGLSNQPQHF. The rearrangement joins TRBV7-9 to TRBJ1-5, with a tentative D call TRBD1 (6 bases). This CDR3 spans 19 amino acids. Per the germline V gene, CDR1 is SEHNR and CDR2 is FQNEAQ (reference sequence). The V end lost 2 bases, the J end lost 1 base, and 21 bases lay between the germline ends.

The chain has TRBV9 and TRBJ2-5; possible D gene TRBD1, 5 bases. Germline V gene data show CDR1 as SGDLS and CDR2 as YYNGEE. CDR3 length: 15 amino acids. V dropped 2 bases and J dropped 5 bases, with 16 bases sitting between them. In DNA form, the CDR3 reads TGTGCCAGCAGCGTTAACCCGGGCTCAGGGGAGACCCAGTACTTC. This encodes CASSVNPGSGETQYF.

The chain recombines TRBV7-3 with TRBJ1-5, with 9 bases that match TRBD1. The germline gives CDR1 SGHTA, CDR2 FQGTGA. The CDR3 runs to 16 residues. V was pared by 5 bases and J by 7 bases, with 12 bases of the junction left unmatched. In DNA, the CDR3 is TGTGCCAGCAGCCCCCCGGGACAGGGAAGGCGACAGCCCCAGCATTTT. This sequence encodes CASSPPGQGRRQPQHF. The full variable domain, rest sourced from reference TRBV7-3 and TRBJ1-5, is GAGVSQTPSNKVTEKGKYVELRCDPISGHTALYWYRQSLGQGPEFLIYFQGTGAADDSGLPNDRFFAVRPEGSVSTLKIQRTERGDSAVYLCASSPPGQGRRQPQHFGDGTRLSIL.

This chain connects TRBV28 to TRBJ1-6, with D unclear. CDR1 MDHEN and CDR2 SYDVKM come from the germline V gene. The V end was cut by 8 bases, the J end by 4 bases, with 6 bases between. This CDR3 region has 12 residues. CDR3 nucleotides: TGTGCCAGCCGCGGATATAATTCACCCCTCCACTTT. Its translation is CASRGYNSPLHF.

This chain connects TRBV19 to TRBJ1-2, with 9 positions matching TRBD1. The V gene end was trimmed by 3 bases and the J gene end by 8 bases; junction bases not matched to a gene: 7. Germline assignment: CDR1 LNHDA and CDR2 SQIVND (reference sequence). The CDR3 runs 14 residues. CDR3 nucleotides: TGTGCCAGTAGTATCACAGGGGGCGGATCGGGCTACACCTTC. Encoded protein: CASSITGGGSGYTF.

This clone turned up a few times. This chain joins TRBV10-1 and TRBJ1-2; no clear D gene. Germline V gene data show CDR1 as WNHNN and CDR2 as SYGVQD (reference sequence). The V end was cut by 7 bases, the J end by 6 bases, with 9 bases between. This CDR3 is built from 11 residues. CDR3 sequence: CASIGSHGYTF. The CDR3 DNA reads as TGCGCCAGCATCGGGAGCCATGGCTACACCTTC.

The chain has TRBV5-1 and TRBJ1-1; 10 nucleotides match TRBD1. V dropped 6 bases and J dropped 0; count of bases not matched to a gene: 5. Germline lookup yields CDR1 SGHRS and CDR2 YFSETQ. The CDR3 extends over 15 amino acids. The CDR3, as DNA: TGCGCCAGCACCGATGACAGGGGGCTGAACACTGAAGCTTTCTTT. Translated, it gives CASTDDRGLNTEAFF.